The rows below give T cell receptor beta chains drawn from one sample of a study of type 1 and type 2 diabetes patients. TCRdb called the multiplex PCR reads again in MiXCR, with one record for every CDR3 protein. Altogether approximately 260,000 distinct CDR3 sequences are present, around 47% being singletons, with the ten largest covering roughly 15%. The sequencing input was peripheral blood mononuclear cells (PBMCs). The receptors here all came from a young man with type 2 diabetes. Both conserved end residues are part of each CDR3. The order of the fields is J gene, V gene, D gene, CDR3 length, clone size, CDR3 DNA, CDR3 protein. D genes are given only for firm matches. Part of the rows lack a size; the others show once, few, many or a class for expanded clones.

>TRBJ1-4|TRBV12-3/TRBV12-4|TRBD1|14|NA
TGTGCCAGCAGCATTCAGGGGGATTTGGAAAAACTGTTTTTT
CASSIQGDLEKLFF
>TRBJ1-2|TRBV3-1|NA|15|few
TGTGCCAGCAGCCCGTACGGAGGGGCCCTCTATGGCTACACCTTC
CASSPYGGALYGYTF
>TRBJ2-7|TRBV20-1|TRBD2|15|NA
TGCAGTGCTAGAGATGAGGCGGGGGTCCTTTACGAGCAGTACTTC
CSARDEAGVLYEQYF
>TRBJ1-2|TRBV7-2|TRBD1|12|NA
TGTGCCAGCAGCATAACAGGGGAAGGCTACACCTTC
CASSITGEGYTF
>TRBJ1-2|TRBV13|TRBD1|14|NA
TGTGCCAGCAGCTTAGACAGGGGGTCTAGTGGCTACACCTTC
CASSLDRGSSGYTF
>TRBJ2-1|TRBV7-2|TRBD2|13|NA
TGTGCCTTGGGGGGGGGAACCTACAATGGGCAGTTCTTC
CALGGGTYNGQFF
>TRBJ2-7|TRBV29-1|NA|16|NA
TGCAGCGTTGAGGGTCTGGAGGGGACAGTAGCCTACGAGCAGTACTTC
CSVEGLEGTVAYEQYF
>TRBJ2-7|TRBV19|TRBD1|16|NA
TGTGCCAGTAGTCGATCAGACAGGGGGAAACCCTACGAGCAGTACTTC
CASSRSDRGKPYEQYF
>TRBJ2-5|TRBV2|NA|15|few
TGTGCCAGCAGTGAAATGCAGGGCTTACAAGAGACCCAGTACTTC
CASSEMQGLQETQYF
>TRBJ1-1|TRBV29-1|TRBD1|15|few
TGCAGCGGTACGGACAGGGGAAGGGGTTACACTGAAGCTTTCTTT
CSGTDRGRGYTEAFF
>TRBJ1-1|TRBV20-1|NA|12|NA
TGCAGTGCGGACACATTAAACACTGAAGCTTTCTTT
CSADTLNTEAFF
>TRBJ1-4|TRBV2|NA|14|NA
TGTGCCAGCAGGAGAGGACAGACTAATGAAAAACTGTTTTTT
CASRRGQTNEKLFF
>TRBJ2-2|TRBV24-1|NA|13|NA
TGTGCATCCGCCCCCTTGGACACCGGGGAGCTGTTTTTT
CASAPLDTGELFF
>TRBJ2-4|TRBV29-1|TRBD1|15|NA
TGCAGCGTTGAAGGGACAGGGAAGGGCAAAAACATTCAGTACTTC
CSVEGTGKGKNIQYF
>TRBJ1-6|TRBV19|NA|12|once
TGTGCCAGTAGTAGCCCTCTGGGGGCCCTCCACTTT
CASSSPLGALHF
>TRBJ2-1|TRBV2|TRBD2|15|NA
TGTGCCAGCAGTGATACAACTAGCGGAAACAATGAGCAGTTCTTC
CASSDTTSGNNEQFF
>TRBJ2-7|TRBV14|TRBD2|16|NA
TGTGCCAGCAGCCAGGGGACTAGCGGGAGGCTCTACGAGCAGTACTTC
CASSQGTSGRLYEQYF
>TRBJ1-1|TRBV20-1|NA|16|NA
TGCAGTGCTTTCCTGCCCGGGGGAAGTAGGAACACTGAAGCTTTCTTT
CSAFLPGGSRNTEAFF
>TRBJ2-1|TRBV10-1|TRBD1|16|NA
TGCGCCAGCAGCACACCGGACCCGGGACAGGACAATGAGCAGTTCTTC
CASSTPDPGQDNEQFF
>TRBJ2-5|TRBV7-3|NA|16|NA
TGTGCCAGCAGCTTACGACAAAGAAGCAACCAAGAGACCCAGTACTTC
CASSLRQRSNQETQYF
>TRBJ2-5|TRBV7-2|NA|12|few
TGTGCCAGCAGTAGGGCACAAGAGACCCAGTACTTC
CASSRAQETQYF
>TRBJ2-1|TRBV20-1|TRBD2|18|NA
TGCAGTGCTCCGTCCTTAGCGGGAGGCCCCAGCTCCTACAATGAGCAGTTCTTC
CSAPSLAGGPSSYNEQFF
>TRBJ2-7|TRBV6-6|TRBD2|14|few
TGTGCCAGCAGTTACCGGGCGGGACTAAACGAGCAGTACTTC
CASSYRAGLNEQYF
>TRBJ1-2|TRBV7-8|NA|14|many
TGTGCCAGCGGTGCGGCGAACCCTAACTATGGCTACACCTTC
CASGAANPNYGYTF
>TRBJ2-2|TRBV20-1|NA|12|many
TGCAGTGCTAGATTTAACACCCGGGAGCTGTTTTTT
CSARFNTRELFF